This record concerns one T cell receptor (beta chain) sequence. This entry is derived from a study of blood T cell repertoires in COVID-19. Overall study context: From T cells, B-cell-depleted T cells, or PBMCs came the material, which was cDNA or gDNA.

Libraries were prepared by immunoSEQ multiplex PCR; TCRdb keeps only in-frame clonotypes and omits some of them. The data contain tens of thousands of clones, 85% to 95% of them singletons. The length of the CDR3 is 15 residues. Germline CDR1 reads LGHNA; CDR2 reads YNFKEQ. Between the trimmed V and J ends, which lost 0 bases and 1 base, there was a span of 9 bases. The sequence derives from a human donor in a cohort sampled during active COVID-19. The specimen was peripheral blood. The V call is TRBV4-2, the J call TRBJ1-2; no clear D. CDR3 sequence (DNA): TGTGCCAGCAGCCAAGAGGAGTTATATAACTATGGCTACACCTTC. It specifies CASSQEELYNYGYTF.